The 23 T cell receptor beta chains in this list originate from one sample, sequenced in a study of T cells in Graves' hyperthyroidism and ophthalmopathy. RNA transcripts served as the template for amplifying TCR beta CDR3 regions. First-round RT-PCR of the TCR CDR3 relied on the HTBI primer set. TCRdb fed the multiplex PCR reads into MiXCR, producing one record per CDR3 protein. The sample contains about 640,000 distinct CDR3 sequences, under 25% of which appear only once. The source material was blood. The receptors were gathered from a man aged 25-45 years with Graves' ophthalmopathy.

This sequence joins TRBV4-1 and TRBJ2-3; 8 nucleotides align to TRBD2. There are 21 residues in the CDR3. The J segment lost 0 bases and the V segment lost 1 base, leaving 18 bases of the junction unmatched. CDR1 is MGHRA, CDR2 YSYEKL, per germline. CDR3 DNA: TGCGCCAGCAGCCAAGGATCCTGGCTAGCGGGCCGACCGACTAGCACAGATACGCAGTATTTT. This gives the protein CASSQGSWLAGRPTSTDTQYF.

The gene calls are TRBV4-3 and TRBJ2-5; possibly TRBD1 for D (6 bases). Trimming pared 0 bases from V and 5 bases from J, leaving 16 bases between. Germline V gene data show CDR1 as LGHNA and CDR2 as YSLEER. The CDR3 totals 16 residues. In nucleotides, the CDR3 is TGCGCCAGCAGCCAAGAGGCGACAGGCCGGAGGGAGACCCAGTACTTC. This gives the protein CASSQEATGRRETQYF.

The V and J genes are TRBV5-1 and TRBJ1-2; no reliable D call. CDR1 is SGHRS and CDR2 is YFSETQ in the germline V gene. Deletions cut 2 bases from V and 0 bases from J, with 8 bases between. This CDR3 has 14 residues. The CDR3 loop is CASSFGQTNYGYTF. As DNA, the CDR3 is TGCGCCAGCAGCTTTGGCCAGACTAACTATGGCTACACCTTC.

The V call is TRBV28, the J call TRBJ1-1, with D uncertain. The length of the CDR3 is 14 residues. Germline lookup yields CDR1 MDHEN and CDR2 SYDVKM. The V end was cut by 6 bases, the J end by 3 bases, with 14 bases between. The CDR3 bases are TGTGCCAGCAGCCTCCCGGGGAGGGACACTGAAGCTTTCTTT. Encoded protein: CASSLPGRDTEAFF.

This clonotype was detected only a few times. This sequence joins TRBV6-2 or TRBV6-3 and TRBJ1-1; 9 nucleotides align to TRBD1. Germline V gene lookup returns CDR1 MNHEY and CDR2 SVGEGT. CDR3 size: 14 residues. Trimming cost V 8 bases and J 0 bases; bases outside gene matches: 4. Here the CDR3 reads CASGTGSLNTEAFF. CDR3 coding DNA: TGTGCCAGCGGGACAGGGTCTTTGAACACTGAAGCTTTCTTT.

This clonotype was recorded at least ten times. V and J are TRBV11-2 and TRBJ1-4, with D uncertain. V lost 4 bases, J lost 8 bases, and 8 bases lay in between. Germline CDR1 SGHAT, CDR2 FQNNGV. The CDR3 sequence is 12 residues long. The CDR3 here is CASSSRREKLFF. As DNA, the CDR3 is TGTGCCAGCAGCTCCCGAAGGGAAAAACTGTTTTTT.

This clonotype was seen only a few times. This chain uses TRBV7-9 with TRBJ1-2; D not certain. This CDR3 has 14 amino acids. Germline-derived CDR1 and CDR2 are SEHNR and FQNEAQ (reference sequence). V lost 4 bases, J lost 4 bases, and 13 bases lay in between. The CDR3 DNA reads TGTGCCAGCAGCTCCTCCGGCGCGGGCTATGGCTACACCTTC. Protein sequence: CASSSSGAGYGYTF.

The rearrangement links TRBV4-1 to TRBJ2-2; D remains unclear. V was clipped by 1 base and J by 5 bases, with 8 bases between them. Germline CDR1 reads MGHRA; CDR2 reads YSYEKL. The CDR3 is made up of 14 amino acids. The CDR3 DNA reads as TGCGCCAGCAGCCAAGCGCAGGTAACCGGGGAGCTGTTTTTT. It is translated as CASSQAQVTGELFF.

This clonotype has only a few counts. The V gene is TRBV27, the J gene TRBJ2-7; TRBD2 matches at 7 bases. The junction had 5 bases not matched to a gene; V was cut back by 5 bases and J by 1 base. Germline lookup yields CDR1 MNHEY and CDR2 SMNVEV (reference sequence). This CDR3 region has 14 residues. The CDR3 bases are TGTGCCAGCAGTCCCACTAGCGAATCCTACGAGCAGTACTTC. It specifies CASSPTSESYEQYF.

This clonotype was seen ten or more times. This rearrangement joins TRBV11-2 to TRBJ2-3; 13 positions agree with TRBD2. With V trimmed by 6 bases and J by 3 bases, 3 bases remained unmatched. The CDR3 has 15 residues. Germline values: CDR1 SGHAT, CDR2 FQNNGV. In DNA form, the CDR3 reads TGTGCCAGCAGACGGGGACTAGCGGGAACAGATACGCAGTATTTT. The encoded protein is CASRRGLAGTDTQYF. The variable domain in full, with the rest retrieved from reference TRBV11-2 and TRBJ2-3, is EAGVAQSPRYKIIEKRQSVAFWCNPISGHATLYWYQQILGQGPKLLIQFQNNGVVDDSQLPKDRFSAERLKGVDSTLKIQPAKLEDSAVYLCASRRGLAGTDTQYFGPGTRLTVL.

The rearrangement links TRBV28 to TRBJ1-1; tentatively, D is TRBD1 (6 bases). The CDR3 loop spans 16 amino acids. V shed 3 bases and J shed 2 bases, with 16 bases lying between them. The germline gives CDR1 MDHEN, CDR2 SYDVKM. CDR3 sequence reads: CASSLSQGPSNTEAFF. The DNA for the CDR3 is TGTGCCAGCAGTTTGAGCCAGGGGCCCAGTAACACTGAAGCTTTCTTT.

This clonotype has more than one count but fewer than ten. The V and J genes are TRBV14 and TRBJ2-3; D is unclear. Germline V gene data show CDR1 as SGHDN and CDR2 as FVKESK. The CDR3 has 14 amino acids. The V end was cut by 1 base, the J end by 1 base, with 6 bases between. CDR3 nucleotides: TGTGCCAGCAGCCAAGTGGAGCGCACAGATACGCAGTATTTT. Encoded protein: CASSQVERTDTQYF.

This clonotype has only a few counts. J is TRBJ2-5 and V is TRBV2; 12 nucleotides match TRBD2. The CDR3 consists of 14 residues. The ends lost 5 bases at V and 4 bases at J; junction bases unmatched: 2. Germline CDR1 and CDR2: SNHLY and FYNNEI. The CDR3 DNA follows: TGTGCCAGCAGTTGGACTAGCGGGGTAGAGACCCAGTACTTC. Protein product: CASSWTSGVETQYF.

The chain joins TRBV29-1 to TRBJ1-1; a possible D gene is TRBD1 (5 bases). Per the germline V gene, CDR1 is SQVTM and CDR2 is ANQGSEA. CDR3 length: 17 residues. Trimming cost V 5 bases and J 3 bases, with 25 bases left between them. In DNA form, the CDR3 reads TGCAGCGTTCTAGCCCGCCGGGACCGCCCTGGGGACACTGAAGCTTTCTTT. Its protein is CSVLARRDRPGDTEAFF.

This clonotype was counted ten times or more. The gene calls are TRBV5-8 and TRBJ2-5; 8 bases line up with TRBD1. The CDR3 is 15 amino acids. Germline loops: CDR1 SGHTS, CDR2 YDEGEE. V was clipped by 2 bases and J by 2 bases; unmatched bases: 5. The chain's CDR3 is CASSFTGQEQETQYF. The DNA for the CDR3 is TGTGCCAGCAGCTTTACGGGACAGGAGCAAGAGACCCAGTACTTC. The full variable domain, its missing parts supplied by reference TRBV5-8 and TRBJ2-5, is EAGVTQSPTHLIKTRGQQATLRCSPISGHTSVYWYQQALGLGLQFLLWYDEGEERNRGNFPPRFSGRQFPNYSSELNVNALELEDSALYLCASSFTGQEQETQYFGPGTRLLVL.

J is TRBJ2-7 and V is TRBV7-9; TRBD1 matches 8 bases. Germline V gene sequence: CDR1 SEHNR, CDR2 FQNEAQ (reference sequence). Losses at the gene ends were 5 bases for V and 0 bases for J; bases not matched to a gene: 9. The CDR3 is 16 amino acids. The CDR3 region has the DNA TGTGCCAGCAGCGCTTCGACAGGGGTGAGCTCCTACGAGCAGTACTTC. This sequence encodes CASSASTGVSSYEQYF.

This clonotype has just a few counts. The rearrangement joins TRBV9 to TRBJ2-3; D may correspond to TRBD1 or TRBD2 (5 bases each). In germline, CDR1 is SGDLS, CDR2 YYNGEE. This CDR3 is built from 17 residues. Trimming pared 3 bases from V and 0 bases from J, leaving 17 bases between. The CDR3 here is CASSGHRDALSTDTQYF. The DNA for the CDR3 is TGTGCCAGCAGCGGCCACCGGGACGCACTAAGCACAGATACGCAGTATTTT.

This clonotype has more than one count but fewer than ten. The V gene is TRBV2, the J gene TRBJ2-2; 8 nucleotides agree with TRBD2. V trimming: 4 bases; J trimming: 7 bases; junction bases outside the gene matches: 11. The length of the CDR3 is 16 residues. Germline CDR1 reads SNHLY; CDR2 reads FYNNEI. DNA for the CDR3: TGTGCCAGCAGTGGCCAAATCAGCGGGAGAGGCGGGGAGCTGTTTTTT. Its protein product is CASSGQISGRGGELFF.

This clonotype was counted many times. The chain couples TRBV7-2 to TRBJ2-1; D not certain. Per germline, CDR1 SGHTA and CDR2 FQGNSA. V dropped 1 base and J dropped 9 bases, with 10 bases sitting between them. CDR3 length: 13 residues. The CDR3 loop reads CASSLGAAREQFF. The CDR3 DNA reads as TGTGCCAGCAGCTTAGGCGCGGCACGTGAGCAGTTCTTC.

This CDR3 is CASSPGLAGVGDEQFF. CDR3 DNA sequence: TGCGCCAGCAGCCCTGGACTAGCGGGAGTCGGGGATGAGCAGTTCTTC. J is TRBJ2-1 and V is TRBV5-1; 13 bases line up with TRBD2. The CDR3 runs to 16 residues. The germline V gene has CDR1 SGHRS and CDR2 YFSETQ. With 4 bases clipped from V and 8 bases from J, the junction kept 9 bases outside the gene matches. The full variable domain, in which reference TRBV5-1 and TRBJ2-1 provide the parts outside the CDR3, is KAGVTQTPRYLIKTRGQQVTLSCSPISGHRSVSWYQQTPGQGLQFLFEYFSETQRNKGNFPGRFSGRQFSNSRSEMNVSTLELGDSALYLCASSPGLAGVGDEQFFGPGTRLTVL.

About this clonotype: An end of the junction differs from the germline gene, which may be a read error. The rearrangement uses TRBV5-1 and TRBJ1-1, with TRBD1 matching 7 bases. The germline gives CDR1 SGHRS, CDR2 YFSETQ. The CDR3 length is 14 residues. The DNA for the CDR3 is TGCGCCAGCAGCCTCCAGACAGGGAACCCTGAAGCTTTCTTT. Its translation: CASSLQTGNPEAFF.

The chain recombines TRBV12-3 or TRBV12-4 with TRBJ2-2, with a tentative D call TRBD1 (6 bases). V dropped 3 bases and J dropped 2 bases, with 13 bases sitting between them. This CDR3 comprises 16 residues. The CDR3 region is CASSLAGQLNTGELFF. In nucleotides, the CDR3 is TGTGCCAGCAGTTTGGCTGGACAGTTAAACACCGGGGAGCTGTTTTTT.

The DNA for the CDR3 is TGTGCCAGCAGCTTAGAAGACAGCTTTTACGGCATTCAGTACTTC. Translation: CASSLEDSFYGIQYF. The V and J genes are TRBV7-9 and TRBJ2-4; TRBD1 is a possible D gene (5 bases). V gave up 1 base and J gave up 9 bases, with 16 bases separating them. This CDR3 comprises 15 residues. Germline V lookup: CDR1 SEHNR, CDR2 FQNEAQ (reference sequence).